Listed here are 22 T cell receptor beta chains from one sample, sequenced in a study of blood T cell repertoires in COVID-19 (TCRdb year 2020). Library method: the immunoSEQ multiplex PCR assay. In its TCRdb copy, this immuneACCESS table keeps in-frame sequences only and misses some clones. Where compared with another copy, unresolved V genes explain less than half of these, and the others have no known cause. The sample data list more than 95,000 clones, and around 85% of these were observed just once. Roughly 3.4% of the sample goes to the ten largest clones. The sequencing input was peripheral blood. Receptor source: an elderly woman with active or convalescent COVID-19.

The chain combines TRBV5-1 with TRBJ2-7; 7 nucleotides line up with TRBD2. The CDR3 has 14 residues. V was pared by 0 bases and J by 1 base, with 1 base of the junction left unmatched. The germline gives CDR1 SGHRS, CDR2 YFSETQ. The CDR3 DNA reads as TGCGCCAGCAGCTTGGGACTAGCATCCTACGAGCAGTACTTC. Residues: CASSLGLASYEQYF. Full variable domain (rest looked up from reference TRBV5-1 and TRBJ2-7): KAGVTQTPRYLIKTRGQQVTLSCSPISGHRSVSWYQQTPGQGLQFLFEYFSETQRNKGNFPGRFSGRQFSNSRSEMNVSTLELGDSALYLCASSLGLASYEQYFGPGTRLTVT.

The chain recombines TRBV19 with TRBJ1-2; D is undetermined. Trimming took off 3 bases at V and 4 bases at J, with 6 bases between the two ends. The CDR3 runs to 12 residues. In germline, CDR1 is LNHDA, CDR2 SQIVND (reference sequence). In DNA, the CDR3 is TGTGCCAGTAGTATCAACAGCTATGGCTACACCTTC. This gives the protein CASSINSYGYTF.

The rearrangement uses TRBV20-1 and TRBJ2-7; 10 positions match TRBD2. The CDR3 covers 13 residues. Germline V lookup: CDR1 DFQATT, CDR2 SNEGSKA (reference sequence). Trimming at V came to 3 bases and at J to 6 bases, leaving 5 bases not matched to a gene. DNA for the CDR3: TGCAGTGCTAGTCGGCTAGCGGGGGTCGAGCAGTACTTC. Translation gives CSASRLAGVEQYF.

This sequence joins TRBV6-6 and TRBJ1-5, with a weak D call TRBD1 (5 bases). Trimming left V 0 bases short and J 12 bases short, with 12 bases between. Germline V gives CDR1 MNHNY, CDR2 SVGAGI (reference sequence). The CDR3 runs 13 residues. Here the CDR3 reads CASSYSPGYGQHF. The DNA for the CDR3 is TGTGCCAGCAGTTACTCTCCAGGGTACGGCCAGCATTTT.

This rearrangement joins TRBV28 to TRBJ1-5, with D uncertain. V was pared by 10 bases and J by 7 bases, with 20 bases between. The CDR3 is 14 amino acids. Looked up from germline, CDR1 is MDHEN and CDR2 is SYDVKM. The CDR3 nucleotides are TGTGCCACCTCCATAGCCGCCCCGGGACAGCCCCAGCATTTT. This gives the protein CATSIAAPGQPQHF. Filled out from reference TRBV28 and TRBJ1-5, the complete variable domain reads DVKVTQSSRYLVKRTGEKVFLECVQDMDHENMFWYRQDPGLGLRLIYFSYDVKMKEKGDIPEGYSVSREKKERFSLILESASTNQTSMYLCATSIAAPGQPQHFGDGTRLSIL.

The chain combines TRBV28 with TRBJ1-2; 7 nucleotides agree with TRBD1. V was clipped by 6 bases and J by 5 bases; unmatched bases: 6. The CDR3 covers 13 residues. Germline V gene sequence: CDR1 MDHEN, CDR2 SYDVKM. The CDR3 nucleotides are TGTGCCAGCAGCAAAGGACAGGTTTATGGCTACACCTTC. Its translation is CASSKGQVYGYTF.

The chain recombines TRBV27 with TRBJ2-6; D is ambiguous. Trimming left V 0 bases short and J 0 bases short, with 3 bases between. The germline CDR1 and CDR2 sequences are MNHEY and SMNVEV (reference sequence). This CDR3 has 15 residues. The CDR3 loop reads CASSLSYSGANVLTF. The CDR3 bases are TGTGCCAGCAGTTTATCCTACTCTGGGGCCAACGTCCTGACTTTC.

This clone showed up just a few times. The chain links TRBV7-2 to TRBJ2-7; D remains unclear. This CDR3 region has 15 residues. Trimming took off 5 bases at V and 0 bases at J, with 14 bases between the two ends. Germline V lookup: CDR1 SGHTA, CDR2 FQGNSA. The CDR3 nucleotides are TGTGCCAGCAGCCCGGTAATGGGCCCCTCCTACGAGCAGTACTTC. It translates to CASSPVMGPSYEQYF. Full variable domain (rest looked up from reference TRBV7-2 and TRBJ2-7): GAGVSQSPSNKVTEKGKDVELRCDPISGHTALYWYRQSLGQGLEFLIYFQGNSAPDKSGLPSDRFSAERTGGSVSTLTIQRTQQEDSAVYLCASSPVMGPSYEQYFGPGTRLTVT.

J is TRBJ1-3 and V is TRBV18; maybe TRBD1 (5 bases). There are 15 residues in the CDR3. The V end lost 3 bases, the J end lost 0 bases, and 9 bases lay between the germline ends. Germline values: CDR1 KGHSH, CDR2 LQKENI. CDR3 in DNA: TGTGCCAGCTCACCGACAGAGAGCTCTGGAAACACCATATATTTT. Its protein product is CASSPTESSGNTIYF.

This chain connects TRBV29-1 to TRBJ2-3; possible D gene TRBD2, 5 bases. The V and J ends lost 0 bases and 0 bases respectively, with 13 bases between them. The V gene's germline CDR1 is SQVTM and CDR2 ANQGSEA. The CDR3 spans 16 residues. CDR3 sequence: CSVEDRVAISTDTQYF. The CDR3 DNA follows: TGCAGCGTTGAAGATAGGGTAGCGATAAGCACAGATACGCAGTATTTT.

The chain carries TRBV24-1 and TRBJ2-2; TRBD1 agrees at 8 bases. Looked up from germline, CDR1 is KGHDR and CDR2 is SFDVKD. With V trimmed by 4 bases and J by 4 bases, 7 bases remained unmatched. This CDR3 comprises 16 residues. In DNA form, the CDR3 reads TGTGCCACCAGTGACCCAGGACAGGGTGTCACCGGGGAGCTGTTTTTT. This encodes CATSDPGQGVTGELFF.

The V and J genes are TRBV3-1 (or the pseudogene TRBV3-2) and TRBJ2-1, with 9 nucleotides matching TRBD2. Looked up from germline, CDR1 is LGHDT and CDR2 is YNNKEL (reference sequence). The CDR3 loop spans 17 amino acids. J lost 7 bases, V lost 1 base, and 11 bases had no gene match. CDR3 sequence: CASSQGSLAGYSNEQFF. CDR3 sequence (DNA): TGTGCCAGCAGCCAAGGTTCGCTAGCGGGATATTCGAATGAGCAGTTCTTC.

The chain joins TRBV5-1 to TRBJ1-4; TRBD1 aligns across 7 bases. Trimming cost V 2 bases and J 5 bases; bases outside gene matches: 12. CDR3 length equals 17 residues. Looked up from germline, CDR1 is SGHRS and CDR2 is YFSETQ. The DNA for the CDR3 is TGCGCCAGCAGCTTTAGGTCAGGGGGTATTGGAAATGAAAAACTGTTTTTT. This gives the protein CASSFRSGGIGNEKLFF.

The V call is TRBV9, the J call TRBJ2-5, with TRBD1 as a possible D gene (7 bases). Between the trimmed V and J ends, which lost 0 bases and 5 bases, there was a span of 14 bases. Germline CDR1 SGDLS, CDR2 YYNGEE. CDR3 length equals 15 residues. CDR3 sequence (DNA): TGTGCCAGCAGCGTAGGATCAGGGGGGAAGGAGACCCAGTACTTC. Translation: CASSVGSGGKETQYF. Looking up the rest from reference TRBV9 and TRBJ2-5 gives the full variable domain: DSGVTQTPKHLITATGQRVTLRCSPRSGDLSVYWYQQSLDQGLQFLIQYYNGEERAKGNILERFSAQQFPDLHSELNLSSLELGDSALYFCASSVGSGGKETQYFGPGTRLLVL.

The genes are TRBV19 and TRBJ1-6; a weak D match, TRBD1 (5 bases). The CDR3 has 17 residues. V lost 6 bases and J 0 bases, leaving 15 bases between the germline ends. Germline V gene data show CDR1 as LNHDA and CDR2 as SQIVND (reference sequence). CDR3 in amino acids: CASSLTGVSSYNSPLHF. CDR3 nucleotides: TGTGCCAGTAGCCTTACAGGCGTGAGCTCCTATAATTCACCCCTCCACTTT.

This clone occurred once. The CDR3 is CASSLEDRTWETQYF. In nucleotides, the CDR3 is TGCGCCAGCAGCTTGGAGGACAGGACATGGGAGACCCAGTACTTC. This chain connects TRBV5-1 to TRBJ2-5; 7 bases match TRBD1. The trim removed 0 bases at V and 5 bases at J, leaving 7 bases unmatched. CDR1 is SGHRS and CDR2 is YFSETQ in the germline V gene. The CDR3 loop spans 15 amino acids.

This chain connects TRBV19 to TRBJ1-5; 9 bases are a match to TRBD1. This CDR3 spans 14 amino acids. V trimming: 6 bases; J trimming: 5 bases; junction bases outside the gene matches: 5. Germline V gives CDR1 LNHDA, CDR2 SQIVND (reference sequence). The DNA of the CDR3 is TGTGCCAGTAGGGACAGGGGATGGTATCAGCCCCAGCATTTT. It specifies CASRDRGWYQPQHF.

The genes are TRBV27 and TRBJ1-5; 7 positions match TRBD1. With 8 bases clipped from V and 2 bases from J, the junction kept 6 bases outside the gene matches. The CDR3 loop spans 14 amino acids. Germline-derived CDR1 and CDR2 are MNHEY and SMNVEV (reference sequence). The CDR3 loop is CASSGQARNQPQHF. The CDR3, as DNA: TGTGCCAGCTCCGGACAGGCGCGCAATCAGCCCCAGCATTTT.

The chain recombines TRBV7-8 with TRBJ1-1; D is perhaps TRBD1 (5 bases). The CDR3 extends over 12 amino acids. Germline V gene sequence: CDR1 SGHVS, CDR2 FQNEAQ. The V and J ends lost 1 base and 7 bases respectively, with 7 bases between them. CDR3 in DNA: TGTGCCAGCAGCTTAGGGGGGGGTGAAGCTTTCTTT. Encoded protein: CASSLGGGEAFF.

This chain joins TRBV29-1 and TRBJ2-5; no reliable D call. The length of the CDR3 is 13 residues. V gave up 4 bases and J gave up 4 bases, with 13 bases separating them. Germline CDR1 is SQVTM and CDR2 is ANQGSEA. CDR3 sequence: CSVGPQGAETQYF. DNA for the CDR3: TGCAGCGTTGGGCCTCAAGGAGCAGAGACCCAGTACTTC.

The chain is built from TRBV14 and TRBJ1-4; 11 nucleotides match TRBD1. This CDR3 is 14 amino acids long. J lost 10 bases, V lost 3 bases, and 4 bases had no gene match. Germline CDR1 is SGHDN and CDR2 is FVKESK. The CDR3 DNA follows: TGTGCCAGCAGCCAGGACAGGGGGCTTGGAAAACTGTTTTTT. As protein: CASSQDRGLGKLFF. The whole variable domain, remainder taken from reference TRBV14 and TRBJ1-4, is EAGVTQFPSHSVIEKGQTVTLRCDPISGHDNLYWYRRVMGKEIKFLLHFVKESKQDESGMPNNRFLAERTGGTYSTLKVQPAELEDSGVYFCASSQDRGLGKLFFGSGTQLSVL.

This chain joins TRBV11-2 and TRBJ1-2; 7 bases line up with TRBD1. J gave up 8 bases and V 5 bases, and 11 bases lay outside the gene matches. The CDR3 spans 14 residues. Germline V gives CDR1 SGHAT, CDR2 FQNNGV. The CDR3 DNA reads as TGTGCCAGCAGCGCTGAGAGGGGGCTGGGAGGCTACACCTTC. Translated: CASSAERGLGGYTF.